This T cell receptor (beta chain) was identified in a study of T cell responses to AZD1222 COVID-19 vaccine (dated by TCRdb to the early 2020s). For the wider study: A total of just over 230 trial participants underwent TCR sequencing, of whom around 200 received two doses of AZD1222 and about 25 received two doses of the MenACWY control vaccine. Trial participants were enrolled by age into 18-55, 56-69 and 70-plus year subgroups, with approximately 150, 28 and 58 TCR-sequenced participants respectively.

Of note for this clone: What antigen it recognizes has not been identified. Within one base of it there is no much larger clone, and no base qualities were kept.

Explained via the paper, the time point label denotes: about 28 days (+/-7) after the second vaccine dose. AZD1222 recipients whose second dose came at about 4 weeks and those whose second dose came at about 12 weeks were combined into one group, since spike-specific TCR depth and breadth did not differ between the two schedules. Samples from vaccinated people were obtained from the UK trials COV001 and COV002, which included a single-blind randomized controlled phase 2/3 trial of AZD1222 (ChAdOx1 nCoV-19) in healthy adults. For TCRbeta chain sequencing, PBMC samples from trial participants were taken at day 0 and at day 28 after the second dose. Overall study outcomes, separate from this receptor: Reportedly, close to half of the unique spike-specific TCRs recognized epitopes lying outside the regions that are mutated in the B.1.351 and B.1.1.7 variants. Conclusions about previously exposed vaccinees are limited because only a handful of AZD1222 recipients were SARS-CoV-2 seropositive at baseline. The vaccine-associated CD4 TCRs covered the entire spike protein, and the dominant responses fell in regions 160-218 and 743-854. Most participants were white British and females outnumbered males, and the authors suggested that clonal diversity may have been underestimated. In the small 56-69-year group, the increase in depth fell short of significance, most likely because of low power. A significant rise in spike-specific TCR breadth and depth was observed after two AZD1222 doses relative to day 0 and relative to MenACWY recipients. Because no samples from the day 14 peak response were available, repertoires could be characterized only after the peak T cell response.

From V the trimming removes 7 bases and from J it removes 6 bases, while the gene matches leave 14 bases of the junction unaccounted for. Looking up the germline V gene (reference sequence) yields CDR1 LGHDT and CDR2 YNNKEL. Including cysteine and phenylalanine, the CDR3 has 15 amino acids. The sequence is cut down to CDR3 DNA, 45 bases in frame from base 1. The CDR3 regions of human TCRbeta chains were analyzed by immunosequencing. The paper's data handling went like this. TCRs in the repertoires were matched against a reference library of SARS-CoV-2-specific TCRs that had been generated with the MIRA antigen-specificity platform. Breadth meant the fraction of unique TCRs that were SARS-CoV-2-associated, whereas depth meant the fraction of total T cells that were SARS-CoV-2-associated. Using the MIRA data, every spike-specific TCR was mapped to the spike region that the TCR reacted to and assigned to either a CD4 or a CD8 class. Log10-transformed breadth and depth values were compared by one-way ANOVA with Sidak's multiple comparisons tests. The table comes from immuneACCESS by way of TCRdb, which keeps in-frame sequences with V and J called. Part of the clones is missing from these tables; in studies checked, under half for an unresolved V gene and the rest for unknown reasons. D and trimming were read from the DNA, whereas the V and J calls and clone size are those reported in that table. Counted in this sample were approximately 300,000 clones; almost 95% of them appeared once. The ten largest clones represent around 0.57% of the sample.

This receptor was taken from an adult who received the AZD1222 COVID-19 vaccine. The starting material was peripheral blood, obtained 28 days after the second AZD1222 dose. This chain joins TRBV3-1 (or the pseudogene TRBV3-2) to TRBJ1-1, and 7 junction bases match TRBD1. CDR3 region: CASTPLARTGAEAFF. Here is the DNA: TGTGCCAGCACCCCCCTCGCTAGGACAGGCGCTGAAGCTTTCTTT.